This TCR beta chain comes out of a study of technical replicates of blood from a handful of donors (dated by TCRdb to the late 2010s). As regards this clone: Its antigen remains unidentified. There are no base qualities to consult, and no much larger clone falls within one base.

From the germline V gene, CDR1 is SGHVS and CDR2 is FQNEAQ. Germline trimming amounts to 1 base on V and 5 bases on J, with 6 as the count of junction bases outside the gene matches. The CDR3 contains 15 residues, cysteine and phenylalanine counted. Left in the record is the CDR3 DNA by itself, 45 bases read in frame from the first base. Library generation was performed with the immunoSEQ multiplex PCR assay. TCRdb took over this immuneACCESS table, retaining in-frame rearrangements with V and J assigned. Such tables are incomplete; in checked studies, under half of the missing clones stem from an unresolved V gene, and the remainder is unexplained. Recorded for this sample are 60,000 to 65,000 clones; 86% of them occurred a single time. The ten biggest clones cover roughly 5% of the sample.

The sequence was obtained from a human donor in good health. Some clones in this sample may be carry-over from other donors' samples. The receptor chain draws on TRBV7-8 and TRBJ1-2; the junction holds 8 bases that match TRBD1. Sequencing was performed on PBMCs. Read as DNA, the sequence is TGTGCCAGCAGCTTAGAGGCCCAGGGGGCATATGGCTACACCTTC. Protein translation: CASSLEAQGAYGYTF.